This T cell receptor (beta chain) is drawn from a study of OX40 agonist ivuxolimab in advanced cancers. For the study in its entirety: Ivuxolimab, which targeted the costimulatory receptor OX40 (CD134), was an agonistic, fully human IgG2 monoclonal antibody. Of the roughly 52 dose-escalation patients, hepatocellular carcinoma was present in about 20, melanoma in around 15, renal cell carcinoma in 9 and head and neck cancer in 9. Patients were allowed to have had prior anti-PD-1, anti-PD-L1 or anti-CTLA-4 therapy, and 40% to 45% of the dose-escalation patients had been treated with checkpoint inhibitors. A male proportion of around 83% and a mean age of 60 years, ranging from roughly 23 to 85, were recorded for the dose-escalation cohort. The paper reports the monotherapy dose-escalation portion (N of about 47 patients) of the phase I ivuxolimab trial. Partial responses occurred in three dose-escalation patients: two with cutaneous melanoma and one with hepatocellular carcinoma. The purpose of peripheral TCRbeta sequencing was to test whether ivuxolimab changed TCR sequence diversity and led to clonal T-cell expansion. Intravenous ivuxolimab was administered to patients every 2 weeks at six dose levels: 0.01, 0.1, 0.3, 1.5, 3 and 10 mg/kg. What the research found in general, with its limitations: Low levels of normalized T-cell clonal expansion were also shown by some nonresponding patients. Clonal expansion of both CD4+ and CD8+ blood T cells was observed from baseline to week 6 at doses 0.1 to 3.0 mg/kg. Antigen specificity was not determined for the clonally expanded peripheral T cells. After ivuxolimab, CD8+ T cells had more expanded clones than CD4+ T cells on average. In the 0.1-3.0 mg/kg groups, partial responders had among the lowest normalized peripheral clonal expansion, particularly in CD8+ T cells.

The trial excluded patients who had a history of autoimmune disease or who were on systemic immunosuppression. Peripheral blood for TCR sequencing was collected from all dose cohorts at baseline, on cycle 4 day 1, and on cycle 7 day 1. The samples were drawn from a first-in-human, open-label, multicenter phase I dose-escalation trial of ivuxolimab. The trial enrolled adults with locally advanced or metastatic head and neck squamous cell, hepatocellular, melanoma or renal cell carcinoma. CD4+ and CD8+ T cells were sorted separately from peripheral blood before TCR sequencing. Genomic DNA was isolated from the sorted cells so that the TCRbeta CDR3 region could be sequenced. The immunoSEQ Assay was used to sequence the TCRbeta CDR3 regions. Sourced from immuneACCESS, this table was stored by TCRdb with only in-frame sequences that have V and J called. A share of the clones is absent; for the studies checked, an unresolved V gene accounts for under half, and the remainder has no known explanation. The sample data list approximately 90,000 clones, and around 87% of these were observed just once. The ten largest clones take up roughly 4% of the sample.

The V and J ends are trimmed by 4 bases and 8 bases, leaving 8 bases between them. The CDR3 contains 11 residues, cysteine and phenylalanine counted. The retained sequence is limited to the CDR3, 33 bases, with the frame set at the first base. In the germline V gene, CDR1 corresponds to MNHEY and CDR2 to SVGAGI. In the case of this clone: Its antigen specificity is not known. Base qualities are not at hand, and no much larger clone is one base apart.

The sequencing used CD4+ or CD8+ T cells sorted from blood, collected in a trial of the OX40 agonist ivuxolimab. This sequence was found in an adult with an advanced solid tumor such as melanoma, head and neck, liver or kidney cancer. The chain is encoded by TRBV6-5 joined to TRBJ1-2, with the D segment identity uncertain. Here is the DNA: TGTGCCAGCAGTTGGTCGGGGGGCTACACCTTC. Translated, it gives CASSWSGGYTF.